The 30 T cell receptor beta chains below all came from one sample that was sequenced in a study of control samples from healthy donors and cancer patients. Data came from immunoSEQ multiplex PCR; TCRdb stores just in-frame clones and leaves some out. This sample has 95,000 to 150,000 clones; approximately 91% occur once, and the top ten carry 6% to 8.5%. Sequencing input: blood. Source of these receptors: a woman aged 18-35 years in good health.

DNA for the CDR3: TGCGCCAGCAGCCAGGCCGCTAGCGGAGTGACCAACAATGAGCAGTTCTTC. This gives the protein CASSQAASGVTNNEQFF. V is TRBV4-3 and J is TRBJ2-1; the match to TRBD2 covers 7 bases. V gave up 3 bases and J gave up 5 bases; unmatched junction bases: 13. Germline V gene sequence: CDR1 LGHNA, CDR2 YSLEER. This CDR3 has 17 amino acids.

The chain has TRBV2 and TRBJ2-5; 9 bases align to TRBD1. After removal of 9 bases from V and 1 base from J, the junction contained 9 bases not matched to a gene. This CDR3 is built from 15 residues. Germline assignment: CDR1 SNHLY and CDR2 FYNNEI. The CDR3 here is CASNVDRGVQETQYF. CDR3 coding DNA: TGTGCCAGTAACGTGGACAGGGGCGTCCAAGAGACCCAGTACTTC.

The chain links TRBV2 to TRBJ2-7; a weak D match, TRBD1 (5 bases). Germline V gene data show CDR1 as SNHLY and CDR2 as FYNNEI. This CDR3 spans 15 amino acids. Deletions cut 4 bases from V and 0 bases from J, with 13 bases between. The CDR3 is CASSAGGHGSYEQYF. For the CDR3, the DNA is TGTGCCAGCAGTGCAGGCGGACATGGCTCCTACGAGCAGTACTTC.

The chain links TRBV5-6 to TRBJ2-3; 10 bases map to TRBD2. Trimming took 5 bases from V and 1 from J; bases not matched to a gene: 7. Germline V gives CDR1 SGHDT, CDR2 YYEEEE. CDR3 length: 16 residues. CDR3 region: CASRYPGTSGTDTQYF. In DNA form, the CDR3 reads TGTGCCAGCAGATACCCCGGGACTAGCGGCACAGATACGCAGTATTTT.

Concerning this clone: One junction end does not reproduce the germline sequence, and a read error may be involved. The rearrangement joins TRBV7-7 to TRBJ2-1, with 12 nucleotides matching TRBD2. This CDR3 contains 16 residues. Germline-derived CDR1 and CDR2 are SSHAT and FNYEAQ (reference sequence). CDR3 coding DNA: TGTGCTAGCAGCTTAGCGACTAGCGGGAGTCGGAATGAGCAGTTCTTC. Translation gives CASSLATSGSRNEQFF.

The rearrangement joins TRBV6-5 to TRBJ1-4; D may be TRBD1 (5 bases). V was clipped by 6 bases and J by 6 bases, with 17 bases between them. Per the germline V gene, CDR1 is MNHEY and CDR2 is SVGAGI. This CDR3 is 15 amino acids long. CDR3 protein: CASRPLTRGDEKLFF. Here the CDR3 DNA reads TGTGCCAGCAGACCGCTGACACGGGGCGATGAAAAACTGTTTTTT.

The V call is TRBV4-3, the J call TRBJ2-5; TRBD1 aligns across 7 bases. Unmatched junction bases numbered 7, after V lost 0 bases and J lost 6 bases. Germline CDR1 is LGHNA and CDR2 is YSLEER. CDR3 length equals 15 residues. This chain's CDR3 is CASSQELDRVKTQYF. In nucleotides, the CDR3 is TGCGCCAGCAGCCAAGAACTCGACAGGGTAAAGACCCAGTACTTC.

Points on this clone: The same CDR3 arises from other DNA sequences in this sample as well. The chain couples TRBV29-1 to TRBJ1-5, with TRBD1 matching 7 bases. J lost 5 bases, V lost 7 bases, and 5 bases had no gene match. In germline, CDR1 is SQVTM, CDR2 ANQGSEA. The CDR3 totals 12 residues. The CDR3 spells CSARQGDQPQHF. The CDR3 DNA reads as TGCAGCGCCCGACAGGGCGATCAGCCCCAGCATTTT. Drawing the rest from reference TRBV29-1 and TRBJ1-5, the complete variable domain is SAVISQKPSRDICQRGTSLTIQCQVDSQVTMMFWYRQQPGQSLTLIATANQGSEATYESGFVIDKFPISRPNLTFSTLTVSNMSPEDSSIYLCSARQGDQPQHFGDGTRLSIL.

The chain combines TRBV7-9 with TRBJ2-7, with D hard to call. Trimming left V 5 bases short and J 4 bases short, with 9 bases between. This CDR3 has 12 residues. Germline V gives CDR1 SEHNR, CDR2 FQNEAQ (reference sequence). CDR3 DNA sequence: TGTGCCAGCAGCCATAACGGTTACGAGCAGTACTTC. It is translated as CASSHNGYEQYF. The variable domain in full, completed from reference TRBV7-9 and TRBJ2-7, reads DTGVSQNPRHKITKRGQNVTFRCDPISEHNRLYWYRQTLGQGPEFLTYFQNEAQLEKSRLLSDRFSAERPKGSFSTLEIQRTEQGDSAMYLCASSHNGYEQYFGPGTRLTVT.

This rearrangement joins TRBV6-1 to TRBJ1-1; a possible D gene is TRBD1 (5 bases). The V end lost 5 bases, the J end lost 5 bases, and 12 bases lay between the germline ends. The CDR3 loop spans 13 amino acids. CDR1 is MNHNS, CDR2 SASEGT, per germline. The CDR3 here is CASSSRVETEAFF. In DNA, the CDR3 is TGTGCCAGCAGTAGCAGGGTGGAAACTGAAGCTTTCTTT.

V usage is TRBV19 and J usage is TRBJ2-1; the D is unclear. Per germline, CDR1 LNHDA and CDR2 SQIVND (reference sequence). The CDR3 loop spans 15 amino acids. Trimming removed 7 bases from V and 3 bases from J, with 16 bases in between. In DNA form, the CDR3 reads TGTGCCAGTATCCCCCGTCATGCAGGCTACAATGAGCAGTTCTTC. Encoded protein: CASIPRHAGYNEQFF.

This chain uses TRBV6-6 with TRBJ1-5; 9 positions agree with TRBD1. Per germline, CDR1 MNHNY and CDR2 SVGAGI (reference sequence). The length of the CDR3 is 16 residues. The V and J ends lost 4 bases and 5 bases, in that order; junction bases with no gene match: 9. The CDR3 loop is CASSSSDRGLDQPQHF. DNA of the CDR3: TGTGCCAGCAGTTCCTCCGACAGGGGGTTGGATCAGCCCCAGCATTTT.

This chain links TRBV3-1 (or the pseudogene TRBV3-2) with TRBJ1-2; tentative D call: TRBD1 (6 bases). The V end was cut by 4 bases, the J end by 5 bases, with 11 bases between. CDR1 LGHDT and CDR2 YNNKEL come from the germline V gene (reference sequence). The CDR3 spans 13 residues. The CDR3: CASSRGQTYGYTF. The CDR3 coding sequence is TGTGCCAGCAGCCGAGGACAGACATATGGCTACACCTTC.

This sequence joins TRBV24-1 and TRBJ1-2, with TRBD1 matching 7 bases. With V trimmed by 9 bases and J by 3 bases, 9 bases remained unmatched. This CDR3 is built from 14 residues. CDR1 KGHDR and CDR2 SFDVKD come from the germline V gene. Here the CDR3 reads CATAPSGGDYGYTF. CDR3 nucleotides: TGTGCCACCGCCCCGTCAGGGGGGGACTATGGCTACACCTTC.

The chain combines TRBV7-6 with TRBJ1-5; tentatively, D is TRBD1 (5 bases). V lost 6 bases and J lost 14, with 26 bases in between. The CDR3 is made up of 15 amino acids. Germline V gene lookup returns CDR1 SGHVS and CDR2 FNYEAQ. CDR3 region: CASSSSRGRGDSKHF. The CDR3 coding sequence is TGTGCCAGCAGTTCTAGTCGCGGTCGGGGGGATAGCAAGCATTTT.

The chain has TRBV7-9 and TRBJ1-2; 7 nucleotides align to TRBD1. The CDR3 extends over 13 amino acids. V lost 5 bases, J lost 7 bases, and 7 bases stayed unmatched. Germline V gives CDR1 SEHNR, CDR2 FQNEAQ (reference sequence). The CDR3 nucleotides are TGTGCCAGCAGCCCGCGACAGGGAGCTGGCTACACCTTC. It is translated as CASSPRQGAGYTF. The full variable domain, completed using reference TRBV7-9 and TRBJ1-2, is DTGVSQNPRHKITKRGQNVTFRCDPISEHNRLYWYRQTLGQGPEFLTYFQNEAQLEKSRLLSDRFSAERPKGSFSTLEIQRTEQGDSAMYLCASSPRQGAGYTFGSGTRLTVV.

The V call is TRBV24-1, the J call TRBJ2-2, with 10 nucleotides matching TRBD2. J lost 6 bases, V lost 1 base, and 7 bases had no gene match. Germline V gene lookup returns CDR1 KGHDR and CDR2 SFDVKD. The CDR3 runs to 17 residues. This CDR3 is CATSDFRASGGPGELFF. In DNA, the CDR3 is TGTGCCACCAGTGATTTTAGGGCTAGCGGGGGTCCCGGGGAGCTGTTTTTT.

The J gene is TRBJ2-1, the V gene TRBV5-1, with no clear D. V gave up 4 bases and J gave up 6 bases, with 14 bases separating them. The germline gives CDR1 SGHRS, CDR2 YFSETQ. There are 14 residues in the CDR3. The CDR3 nucleotides are TGCGCCAGCAGCGCGGAACGGAGCGTCAATGAGCAGTTCTTC. Amino acid sequence: CASSAERSVNEQFF.

The chain has TRBV19 and TRBJ1-2; D is ambiguous. The germline gives CDR1 LNHDA, CDR2 SQIVND (reference sequence). V was trimmed by 5 bases and J by 0 bases, leaving 16 bases between them. This CDR3 is built from 16 residues. CDR3 nucleotide sequence: TGTGCCAGTAGTCCGGGGTGGCTACGAGCTAACTATGGCTACACCTTC. Amino acid sequence: CASSPGWLRANYGYTF.

J is TRBJ2-2 and V is TRBV7-2, with D possibly TRBD2 on 6 matching bases. This CDR3 is 14 amino acids long. Trimming pared 7 bases from V and 3 bases from J, leaving 12 bases between. Germline V gives CDR1 SGHTA, CDR2 FQGNSA. The CDR3 region has the DNA TGTGCCAGCAAGGGAGGAGCTGACACCGGGGAGCTGTTTTTT. This sequence encodes CASKGGADTGELFF.

The chain employs TRBV28 and TRBJ2-5, with D possibly being TRBD1 (6 bases). The CDR3 contains 15 residues. The V end lost 5 bases, the J end lost 2 bases, and 15 bases lay between the germline ends. The germline gives CDR1 MDHEN, CDR2 SYDVKM. The CDR3 is CASSPITQGQETQYF. The DNA of the CDR3 is TGTGCCAGCAGTCCTATCACCCAGGGGCAAGAGACCCAGTACTTC.

To note about this clone: The sample contains more than one DNA sequence encoding this CDR3. The chain employs TRBV4-3 and TRBJ2-1; tentatively, D is TRBD2 (6 bases). CDR3 length: 16 amino acids. In germline, CDR1 is LGHNA, CDR2 YSLEER. V shed 3 bases and J shed 8 bases, with 20 bases lying between them. The CDR3 DNA sequence: TGCGCCAGCAGCCAGGATATATCGGCCCCGGGGGATGAGCAGTTCTTC. Translation gives CASSQDISAPGDEQFF.

V is TRBV7-9 and J is TRBJ2-1; D is tentatively TRBD1 or TRBD2 (5 bases each). This CDR3 comprises 17 residues. V was trimmed by 3 bases and J by 0 bases, leaving 15 bases between them. The germline V gene encodes CDR1 SEHNR and CDR2 FQNEAQ (reference sequence). CDR3 sequence reads: CASSFGLGRSSYNEQFF. Here the CDR3 DNA reads TGTGCCAGCAGCTTCGGTTTGGGACGGAGCTCCTACAATGAGCAGTTCTTC.

The chain joins TRBV6-4 to TRBJ1-5, with D uncertain. Trimming took 3 bases from V and 7 from J, leaving 4 bases between them. Per germline, CDR1 MRHNA and CDR2 SNTAGT. The CDR3 totals 11 residues. The DNA for the CDR3 is TGTGCCAGCAGTGAGCACCAGCCCCAGCATTTT. Protein product: CASSEHQPQHF.

J is TRBJ1-1 and V is TRBV14, with TRBD1 as a possible D gene (5 bases). This CDR3 is built from 15 residues. The V gene lost 3 bases and the J gene lost 1 base, with 12 bases spanning the gap. Per germline, CDR1 SGHDN and CDR2 FVKESK. The DNA of the CDR3 is TGTGCCAGCAGCCATACAGGTTTTAAGAACACTGAAGCTTTCTTT. This encodes CASSHTGFKNTEAFF.

The chain combines TRBV30 with TRBJ2-5, with 9 nucleotides matching TRBD2. Germline V gene sequence: CDR1 GTSNPN, CDR2 SVGIG (reference sequence). This CDR3 region has 16 residues. V lost 1 base, J lost 4 bases, and 10 bases stayed unmatched. The CDR3 loop is CAWSAGLASGVETQYF. The CDR3, as DNA: TGTGCCTGGAGTGCAGGACTAGCGTCGGGGGTAGAGACCCAGTACTTC.

This clone was counted once. The rearrangement joins TRBV27 to TRBJ2-7; 7 nucleotides match TRBD1. The CDR3 is 14 residues long. The ends lost 6 bases at V and 3 bases at J; junction bases unmatched: 8. Per the germline V gene, CDR1 is MNHEY and CDR2 is SMNVEV (reference sequence). CDR3 bases: TGTGCCAGCAGGAAGACAGGGACGGGCTACGAGCAGTACTTC. Translated, it gives CASRKTGTGYEQYF.

V and J are TRBV6-5 and TRBJ2-1, with D possibly TRBD2 on 6 matching bases. The germline gives CDR1 MNHEY, CDR2 SVGAGI. The length of the CDR3 is 13 residues. V was clipped by 7 bases and J by 4 bases, with 11 bases between them. The CDR3 region has the DNA TGTGCCAGCATCAACAGCGGGTACAATGAGCAGTTCTTC. This codes for CASINSGYNEQFF.

The chain has TRBV28 and TRBJ1-2, with TRBD1 as a possible D gene (5 bases). The CDR3 extends over 12 amino acids. The V gene's germline CDR1 is MDHEN and CDR2 SYDVKM. Trimming removed 4 bases from V and 2 bases from J, with 5 bases in between. The CDR3 DNA follows: TGTGCCAGCAGTTACAGGAACTATGGCTACACCTTC. This encodes CASSYRNYGYTF.

The J gene is TRBJ2-7, the V gene TRBV5-6, with D possibly being TRBD1 (6 bases). V shed 3 bases and J shed 2 bases, with 12 bases lying between them. CDR1 and CDR2 from the germline V gene are SGHDT and YYEEEE. CDR3 size: 14 residues. The CDR3: CASSYPQGAYEQYF. Written as DNA, the CDR3 is TGTGCCAGCAGCTACCCACAGGGTGCCTACGAGCAGTACTTC.